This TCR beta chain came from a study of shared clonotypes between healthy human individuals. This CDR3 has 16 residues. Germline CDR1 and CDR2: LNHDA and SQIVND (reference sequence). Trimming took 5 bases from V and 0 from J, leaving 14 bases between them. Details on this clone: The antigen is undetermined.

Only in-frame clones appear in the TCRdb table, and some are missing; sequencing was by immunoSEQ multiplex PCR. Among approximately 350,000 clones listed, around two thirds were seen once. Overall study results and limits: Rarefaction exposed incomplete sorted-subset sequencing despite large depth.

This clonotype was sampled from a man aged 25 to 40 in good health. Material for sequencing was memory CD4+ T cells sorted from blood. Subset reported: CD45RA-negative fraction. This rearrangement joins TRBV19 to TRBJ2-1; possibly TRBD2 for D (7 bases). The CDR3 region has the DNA TGTGCCAGTAGTCCAGCGGGACACAGCTCCTACAATGAGCAGTTCTTC. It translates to CASSPAGHSSYNEQFF.